The 20 T cell receptor beta chains below come from one sample, sequenced in a study of radiation and T cells in renal cell carcinoma. Noted time point: blood 4 weeks post-SBRT, at nephrectomy. The treatment here: 15 Gy SBRT to primary tumor, nephrectomy 4 weeks later. Profiled with immunoSEQ multiplex PCR; TCRdb holds only in-frame clones, not every one. The sample holds over 30,000 clones; around 85% are singletons and the top ten take roughly 30%. This sample comprised blood, obtained from a patient whose treatment included radiotherapy and nephrectomy. The receptors derive from a man between 60 and 75 years old with renal cell carcinoma.

This clone has only one observation. This chain connects TRBV9 to TRBJ2-3; TRBD1 agrees at 11 bases. The junction had 3 bases not matched to a gene; V was cut back by 0 bases and J by 3 bases. The CDR3 totals 16 residues. CDR1 SGDLS and CDR2 YYNGEE come from the germline V gene. The CDR3 spells CASSVDGTGGTDTQYF. In nucleotides, the CDR3 is TGTGCCAGCAGCGTAGACGGGACAGGGGGGACAGATACGCAGTATTTT.

The CDR3 nucleotides read TGTGCCAGCAGTTTAACTGTCACAGATACGCAGTATTTT. It translates to CASSLTVTDTQYF. V usage is TRBV6-4 and J usage is TRBJ2-3; no clear D. From germline, CDR1 is MRHNA and CDR2 SNTAGT. V was cut by 5 bases and J by 2 bases, with 8 bases left in between. The CDR3 loop spans 13 amino acids.

This clone appeared a few times. The rearrangement links TRBV2 to TRBJ2-1; D may be TRBD2 (5 bases). Trimming left V 10 bases short and J 10 bases short, with 14 bases between. Per the germline V gene, CDR1 is SNHLY and CDR2 is FYNNEI. The CDR3 is 11 amino acids. CDR3: CATRGSHEQFF. The CDR3 region has the DNA TGTGCCACCCGGGGTAGCCACGAGCAGTTCTTC. Filled out from reference TRBV2 and TRBJ2-1, the complete variable domain reads EPEVTQTPSHQVTQMGQEVILRCVPISNHLYFYWYRQILGQKVEFLVSFYNNEISEKSEIFDDQFSVERPDGSNFTLKIRSTKLEDSAMYFCATRGSHEQFFGPGTRLTVL.

This chain joins TRBV5-4 and TRBJ1-1; maybe TRBD1 (5 bases). V was pared by 5 bases and J by 7 bases, with 18 bases between. Germline CDR1 and CDR2: SGHNT and YYREEE (reference sequence). The CDR3 is 14 residues long. The CDR3, as DNA: TGTGCCAGCAGAGGGAGGGAACGAGGGGTTGAAGCTTTCTTT. Translation gives CASRGRERGVEAFF.

The chain uses TRBV19 and TRBJ2-3; 10 bases map to TRBD2. CDR1 and CDR2 from the germline V gene are LNHDA and SQIVND (reference sequence). V was pared by 9 bases and J by 2 bases, with 8 bases of the junction left unmatched. The CDR3 contains 15 residues. The CDR3 sequence: CASQMTSGYTDTQYF. CDR3 sequence (DNA): TGTGCCAGCCAAATGACTAGCGGGTACACAGATACGCAGTATTTT.

The V gene is TRBV5-1, the J gene TRBJ1-1, with TRBD1 matching over 8 bases. Germline V gene sequence: CDR1 SGHRS, CDR2 YFSETQ. V was clipped by 5 bases and J by 1 base; unmatched bases: 13. This CDR3 region has 17 residues. The CDR3 DNA sequence: TGCGCCAGCAGGACGGACAGGGCCAGAAAAACGAACACTGAAGCTTTCTTT. It encodes CASRTDRARKTNTEAFF. The variable domain in full, with the rest retrieved from reference TRBV5-1 and TRBJ1-1, is KAGVTQTPRYLIKTRGQQVTLSCSPISGHRSVSWYQQTPGQGLQFLFEYFSETQRNKGNFPGRFSGRQFSNSRSEMNVSTLELGDSALYLCASRTDRARKTNTEAFFGQGTRLTVV.

J is TRBJ1-1 and V is TRBV7-8; 7 bases agree with TRBD1. Per the germline V gene, CDR1 is SGHVS and CDR2 is FQNEAQ. V lost 6 bases, J lost 4 bases, and 5 bases stayed unmatched. This CDR3 spans 13 amino acids. CDR3 sequence: CASRQGSGTEAFF. The CDR3 nucleotides are TGTGCCAGCAGACAGGGGAGCGGCACTGAAGCTTTCTTT.

The J gene is TRBJ2-7, the V gene TRBV5-4; 7 nucleotides match TRBD1. Germline CDR1 reads SGHNT; CDR2 reads YYREEE (reference sequence). The CDR3 is 14 residues long. V lost 2 bases, J lost 6 bases, and 8 bases stayed unmatched. CDR3 protein: CASSLNRGDLEQYF. The CDR3 coding sequence is TGTGCCAGCAGCTTAAACAGGGGAGATCTCGAGCAGTACTTC.

The chain is built from TRBV9 and TRBJ1-3; D gene ambiguous. CDR3 length: 15 residues. Germline V gene lookup returns CDR1 SGDLS and CDR2 YYNGEE. V was cut by 0 bases and J by 0 bases, with 7 bases left in between. CDR3 in DNA: TGTGCCAGCAGCGTAGACGGTAGCTCTGGAAACACCATATATTTT. It codes for CASSVDGSSGNTIYF. The full variable domain, rest sourced from reference TRBV9 and TRBJ1-3, is DSGVTQTPKHLITATGQRVTLRCSPRSGDLSVYWYQQSLDQGLQFLIQYYNGEERAKGNILERFSAQQFPDLHSELNLSSLELGDSALYFCASSVDGSSGNTIYFGEGSWLTVV.

The V call is TRBV7-9, the J call TRBJ2-5; TRBD1 matches 10 bases. This CDR3 is built from 17 residues. The junction had 13 bases not matched to a gene; V was cut back by 5 bases and J by 4 bases. CDR1 and CDR2 (germline): SEHNR, FQNEAQ (reference sequence). Here the CDR3 DNA reads TGTGCCAGCAGCCTCGGGTCCCTGGACAGGGGGGGAGAGACCCAGTACTTC. Translated, it gives CASSLGSLDRGGETQYF.

This clone was found a few times. This chain uses TRBV6-5 with TRBJ1-1; tentative D call: TRBD1 (5 bases). From germline, CDR1 is MNHEY and CDR2 SVGAGI. The CDR3 length is 15 residues. V lost 5 bases, J lost 2 bases, and 15 bases lay in between. This CDR3 is CASSTLQGINTEAFF. In DNA, the CDR3 is TGTGCCAGCAGTACCCTCCAGGGCATAAACACTGAAGCTTTCTTT.

The J gene is TRBJ1-1, the V gene TRBV5-1; maybe TRBD1 (5 bases). V was cut by 0 bases and J by 7 bases, with 13 bases left in between. Germline V lookup: CDR1 SGHRS, CDR2 YFSETQ. This CDR3 comprises 14 residues. This CDR3 is CASSLDPGALEAFF. CDR3 bases: TGCGCCAGCAGCTTGGATCCCGGGGCTCTTGAAGCTTTCTTT.

This clone was recorded a few times. The chain is built from TRBV7-8 and TRBJ1-5, with D unclear. From germline, CDR1 is SGHVS and CDR2 FQNEAQ. Between the trimmed V and J ends, which lost 7 bases and 4 bases, there was a span of 17 bases. This CDR3 contains 15 residues. CDR3: CASTLSWRGNQPQHF. In nucleotides, the CDR3 is TGTGCCAGCACCCTTAGCTGGCGCGGTAATCAGCCCCAGCATTTT.

This clone showed up just a few times. The chain joins TRBV4-1 to TRBJ1-5; possibly TRBD1 for D (6 bases). In germline, CDR1 is MGHRA, CDR2 YSYEKL. V dropped 1 base and J dropped 5 bases, with 21 bases sitting between them. This CDR3 has 18 amino acids. The CDR3 sequence is CASSQGVSPRGLDQPQHF. For the CDR3, the DNA is TGCGCCAGCAGCCAAGGCGTTTCCCCCAGGGGTCTTGATCAGCCCCAGCATTTT.

This chain links TRBV4-3 with TRBJ1-1, with unresolved D. The CDR3 is made up of 14 amino acids. V gave up 1 base and J gave up 0 bases, with 6 bases separating them. The germline V gene encodes CDR1 LGHNA and CDR2 YSLEER. CDR3 sequence reads: CASSQGRMNTEAFF. The CDR3 DNA reads as TGCGCCAGCAGCCAAGGCCGAATGAACACTGAAGCTTTCTTT.

This clone has more than one count but fewer than ten. The chain combines TRBV2 with TRBJ2-7, with 7 bases aligning to TRBD2. The V gene's germline CDR1 is SNHLY and CDR2 FYNNEI. J was trimmed by 0 bases and V by 1 base; bases with no gene match: 3. CDR3 length: 15 amino acids. As DNA, the CDR3 is TGTGCCAGCAGTGAAGGGGAGGGGACCTCCTACGAGCAGTACTTC. Translation gives CASSEGEGTSYEQYF.

The chain links TRBV6-1 to TRBJ2-7; no reliable D call. CDR1 is MNHNS and CDR2 is SASEGT in the germline V gene. Trimming removed 5 bases at V and 4 bases at J, with 6 bases between. This CDR3 is built from 11 residues. CDR3 region: CASSFTYEQYF. CDR3 sequence (DNA): TGTGCCAGCAGTTTCACTTACGAGCAGTACTTC.

V usage is TRBV11-2 and J usage is TRBJ2-1; 8 nucleotides line up with TRBD1. Trimming removed 3 bases from V and 16 bases from J; junction bases left unmatched: 11. CDR1 and CDR2 from the germline V gene are SGHAT and FQNNGV. This CDR3 has 13 residues. The CDR3 DNA reads TGTGCCAGCAGCTTTCTGACAGGGGCCCGGGAATTCTTC. This gives the protein CASSFLTGAREFF.

This chain joins TRBV14 and TRBJ2-3; the D gene could be TRBD1 or TRBD2 (6 bases each). Trimming left V 4 bases short and J 1 base short, with 18 bases between. Germline V gene data show CDR1 as SGHDN and CDR2 as FVKESK. The CDR3 has 17 amino acids. The CDR3 sequence is CASSRPVGGLGTDTQYF. Written as DNA, the CDR3 is TGTGCCAGCAGCCGCCCCGTCGGGGGCTTGGGCACAGATACGCAGTATTTT.

The chain is built from TRBV27 and TRBJ2-6; possibly TRBD1 for D (6 bases). V was clipped by 7 bases and J by 2 bases, with 12 bases between them. Germline V gives CDR1 MNHEY, CDR2 SMNVEV (reference sequence). The CDR3 has 15 residues. CDR3: CASTTGTAGANVLTF. CDR3 DNA: TGTGCCAGCACGACAGGAACCGCTGGGGCCAACGTCCTGACTTTC.